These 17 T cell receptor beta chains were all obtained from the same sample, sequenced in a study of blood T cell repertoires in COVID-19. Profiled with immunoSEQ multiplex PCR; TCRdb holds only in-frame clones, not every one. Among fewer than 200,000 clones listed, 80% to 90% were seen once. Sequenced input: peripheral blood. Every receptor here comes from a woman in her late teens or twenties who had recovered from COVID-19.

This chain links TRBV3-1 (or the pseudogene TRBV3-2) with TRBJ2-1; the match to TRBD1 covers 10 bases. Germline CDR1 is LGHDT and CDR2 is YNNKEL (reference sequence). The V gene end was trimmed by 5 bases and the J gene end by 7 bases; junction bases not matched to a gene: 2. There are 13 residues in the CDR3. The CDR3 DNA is TGTGCCAGCAGCGACAGGGGGCATAATGAGCAGTTCTTC. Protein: CASSDRGHNEQFF.

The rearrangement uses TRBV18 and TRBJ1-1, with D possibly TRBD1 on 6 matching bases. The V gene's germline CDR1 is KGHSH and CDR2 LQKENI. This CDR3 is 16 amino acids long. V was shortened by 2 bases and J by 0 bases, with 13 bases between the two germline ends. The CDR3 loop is CASSPRDTVLNTEAFF. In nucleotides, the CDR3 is TGTGCCAGCTCACCAAGGGACACAGTTTTGAACACTGAAGCTTTCTTT.

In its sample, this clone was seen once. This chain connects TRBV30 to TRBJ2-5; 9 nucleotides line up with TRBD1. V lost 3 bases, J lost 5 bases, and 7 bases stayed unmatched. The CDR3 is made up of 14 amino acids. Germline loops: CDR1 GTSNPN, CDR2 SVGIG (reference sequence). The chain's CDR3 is CAWRGTGYQETQYF. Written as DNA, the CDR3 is TGTGCCTGGAGGGGGACAGGGTATCAGGAGACCCAGTACTTC.

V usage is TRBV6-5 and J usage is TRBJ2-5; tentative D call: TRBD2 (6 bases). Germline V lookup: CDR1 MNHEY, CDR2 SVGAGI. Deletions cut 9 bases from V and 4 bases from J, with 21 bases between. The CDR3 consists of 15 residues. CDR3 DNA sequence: TGTGCCAGGGGCGAGGAGGGCTCCGGGGGAGAGACCCAGTACTTC. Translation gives CARGEEGSGGETQYF.

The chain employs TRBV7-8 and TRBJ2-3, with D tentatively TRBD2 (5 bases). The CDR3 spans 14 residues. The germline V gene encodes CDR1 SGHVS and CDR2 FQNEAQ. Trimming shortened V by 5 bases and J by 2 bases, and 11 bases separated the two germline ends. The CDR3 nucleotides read TGTGCCAGCAGCCCGACGGGGTCCACAGATACGCAGTATTTT. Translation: CASSPTGSTDTQYF.

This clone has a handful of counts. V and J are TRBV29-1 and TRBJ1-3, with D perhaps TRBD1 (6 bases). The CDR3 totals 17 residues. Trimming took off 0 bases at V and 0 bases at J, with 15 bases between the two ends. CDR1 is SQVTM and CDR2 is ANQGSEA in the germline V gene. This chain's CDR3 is CSVEDFSGHFSGNTIYF. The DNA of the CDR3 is TGCAGCGTTGAAGATTTTTCGGGACATTTCTCTGGAAACACCATATATTTT.

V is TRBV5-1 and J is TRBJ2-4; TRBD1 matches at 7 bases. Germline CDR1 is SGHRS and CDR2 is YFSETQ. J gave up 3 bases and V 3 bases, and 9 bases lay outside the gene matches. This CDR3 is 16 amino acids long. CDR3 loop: CASSSRQGKSKNIQYF. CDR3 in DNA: TGCGCCAGCAGCTCGAGACAGGGTAAAAGCAAAAACATTCAGTACTTC.

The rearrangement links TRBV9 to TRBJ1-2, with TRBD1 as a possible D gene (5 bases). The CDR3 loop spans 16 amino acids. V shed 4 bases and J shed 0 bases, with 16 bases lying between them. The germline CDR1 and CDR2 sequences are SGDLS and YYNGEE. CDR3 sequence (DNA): TGTGCCAGCAGCCCCAGGGAGGCCACCGCTAACTATGGCTACACCTTC. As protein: CASSPREATANYGYTF.

The CDR3 DNA reads TGTGCCAGCAGCCAAGCAGGGACTAATGAAAAACTGTTTTTT. Amino acid sequence: CASSQAGTNEKLFF. The genes are TRBV3-1 (or the pseudogene TRBV3-2) and TRBJ1-4, with D tentatively TRBD1 (5 bases). Trimming removed 1 base at V and 2 bases at J, with 5 bases between. Germline V gene data show CDR1 as LGHDT and CDR2 as YNNKEL (reference sequence). The CDR3 loop spans 14 amino acids.

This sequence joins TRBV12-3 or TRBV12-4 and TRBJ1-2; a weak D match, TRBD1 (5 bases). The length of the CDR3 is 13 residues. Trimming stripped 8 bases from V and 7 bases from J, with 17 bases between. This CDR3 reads CASLSGDSRGYTF. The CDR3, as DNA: TGTGCCAGCCTAAGCGGGGACTCTCGTGGCTACACCTTC.

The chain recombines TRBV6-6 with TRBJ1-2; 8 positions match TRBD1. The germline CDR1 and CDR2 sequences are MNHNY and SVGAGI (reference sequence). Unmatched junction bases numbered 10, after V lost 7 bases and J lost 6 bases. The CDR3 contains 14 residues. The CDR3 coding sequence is TGTGCCAGCAATCAGGGGGCGGTATTCCATGGCTACACCTTC. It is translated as CASNQGAVFHGYTF.

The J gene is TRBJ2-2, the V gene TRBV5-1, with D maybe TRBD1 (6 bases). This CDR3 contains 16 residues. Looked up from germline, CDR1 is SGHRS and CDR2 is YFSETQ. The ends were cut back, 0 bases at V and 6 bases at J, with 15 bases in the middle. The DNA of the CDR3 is TGCGCCAGCAGCTTGGGGGGGCGCTTATTCCCCGGGGAGCTGTTTTTT. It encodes CASSLGGRLFPGELFF.

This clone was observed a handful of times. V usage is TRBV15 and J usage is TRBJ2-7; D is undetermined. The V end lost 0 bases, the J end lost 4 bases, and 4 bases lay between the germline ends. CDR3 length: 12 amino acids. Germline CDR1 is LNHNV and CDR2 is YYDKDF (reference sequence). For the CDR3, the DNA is TGTGCCACCAGCAGAGACCGGTACGAGCAGTACGTC. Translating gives CATSRDRYEQYV.

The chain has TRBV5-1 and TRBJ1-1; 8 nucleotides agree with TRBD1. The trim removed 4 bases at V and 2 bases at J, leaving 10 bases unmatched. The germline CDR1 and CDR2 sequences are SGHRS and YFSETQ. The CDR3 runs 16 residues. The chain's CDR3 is CASSASSGGENTEAFF. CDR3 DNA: TGCGCCAGCAGCGCGTCGTCAGGGGGCGAAAACACTGAAGCTTTCTTT.

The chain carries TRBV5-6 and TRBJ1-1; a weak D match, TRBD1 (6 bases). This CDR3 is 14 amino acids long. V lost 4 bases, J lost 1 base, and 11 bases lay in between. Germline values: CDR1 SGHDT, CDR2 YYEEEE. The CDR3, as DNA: TGTGCCAGCAGCCTGGTGGACAGGAACACTGAAGCTTTCTTT. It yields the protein CASSLVDRNTEAFF.

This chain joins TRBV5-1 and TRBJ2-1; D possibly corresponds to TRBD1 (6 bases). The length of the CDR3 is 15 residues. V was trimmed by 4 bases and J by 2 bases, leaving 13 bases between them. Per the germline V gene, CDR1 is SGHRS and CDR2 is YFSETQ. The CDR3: CASSGHRDPYNEQFF. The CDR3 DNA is TGCGCCAGCAGCGGACACAGGGATCCCTACAATGAGCAGTTCTTC.

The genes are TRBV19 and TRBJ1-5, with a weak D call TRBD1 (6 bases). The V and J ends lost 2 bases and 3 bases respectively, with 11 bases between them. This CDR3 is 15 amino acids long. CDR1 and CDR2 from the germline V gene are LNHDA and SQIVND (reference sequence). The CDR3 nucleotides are TGTGCCAGTAGTATATTTCGGGACAACAATCAGCCCCAGCATTTT. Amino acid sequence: CASSIFRDNNQPQHF.